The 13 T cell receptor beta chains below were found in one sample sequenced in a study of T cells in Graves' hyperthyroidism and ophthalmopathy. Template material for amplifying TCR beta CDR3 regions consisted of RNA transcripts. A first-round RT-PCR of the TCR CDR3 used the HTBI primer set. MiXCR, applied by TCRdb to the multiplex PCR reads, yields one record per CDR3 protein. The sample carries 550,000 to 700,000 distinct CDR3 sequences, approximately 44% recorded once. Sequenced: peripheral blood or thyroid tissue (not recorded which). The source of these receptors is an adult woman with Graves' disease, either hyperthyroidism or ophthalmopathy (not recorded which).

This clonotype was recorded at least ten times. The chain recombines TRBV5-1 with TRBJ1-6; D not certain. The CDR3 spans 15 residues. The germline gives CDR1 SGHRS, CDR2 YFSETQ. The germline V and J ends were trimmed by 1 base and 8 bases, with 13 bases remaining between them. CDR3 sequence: CASSLYFGRDSPLHF. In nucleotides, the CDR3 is TGCGCCAGCAGCTTGTACTTTGGGAGAGATTCACCCCTCCACTTT.

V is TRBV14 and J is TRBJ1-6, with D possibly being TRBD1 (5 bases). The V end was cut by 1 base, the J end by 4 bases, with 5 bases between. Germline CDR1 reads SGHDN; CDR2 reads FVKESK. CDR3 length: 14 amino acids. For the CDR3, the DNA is TGTGCCAGCAGCCAAGGACAGTATAATTCACCCCTCCACTTT. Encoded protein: CASSQGQYNSPLHF.

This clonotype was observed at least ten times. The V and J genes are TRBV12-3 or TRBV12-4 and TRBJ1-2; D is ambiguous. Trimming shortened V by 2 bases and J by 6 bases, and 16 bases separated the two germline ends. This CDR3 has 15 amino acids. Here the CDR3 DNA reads TGTGCCAGCAGTTTAACTTGGACGGCGGACGATGGCTACACCTTC. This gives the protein CASSLTWTADDGYTF.

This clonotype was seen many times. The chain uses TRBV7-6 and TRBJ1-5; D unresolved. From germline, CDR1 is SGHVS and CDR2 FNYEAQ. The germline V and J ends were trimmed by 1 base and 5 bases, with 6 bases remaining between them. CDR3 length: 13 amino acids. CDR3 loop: CASSLVHDQPQHF. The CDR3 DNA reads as TGTGCCAGCAGCTTAGTACATGATCAGCCCCAGCATTTT.

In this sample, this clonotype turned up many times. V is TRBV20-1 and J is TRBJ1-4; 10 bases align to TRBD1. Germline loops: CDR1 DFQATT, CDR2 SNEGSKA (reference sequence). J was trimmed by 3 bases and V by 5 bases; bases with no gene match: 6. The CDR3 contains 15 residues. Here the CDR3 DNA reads TGCAGTGCTCGCGGACAGGGGGGATCTAATGAAAAACTGTTTTTT. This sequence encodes CSARGQGGSNEKLFF.

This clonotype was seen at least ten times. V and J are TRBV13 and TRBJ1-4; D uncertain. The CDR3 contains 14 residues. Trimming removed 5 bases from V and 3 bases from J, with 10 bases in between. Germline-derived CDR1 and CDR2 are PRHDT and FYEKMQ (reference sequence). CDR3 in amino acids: CASSGVQPNEKLFF. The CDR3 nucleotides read TGTGCCAGCAGCGGTGTACAGCCTAATGAAAAACTGTTTTTT.

Here the CDR3 DNA reads TGTGCCAGCAGCTCTTCAGGGGGCAAGGGTGGCTACACCTTC. It translates to CASSSSGGKGGYTF. The V and J genes are TRBV7-9 and TRBJ1-2, with 8 bases aligning to TRBD1. V lost 4 bases to trimming and J lost 7 bases; unmatched junction nucleotides: 8. The CDR3 runs to 14 residues. Germline values: CDR1 SEHNR, CDR2 FQNEAQ (reference sequence).

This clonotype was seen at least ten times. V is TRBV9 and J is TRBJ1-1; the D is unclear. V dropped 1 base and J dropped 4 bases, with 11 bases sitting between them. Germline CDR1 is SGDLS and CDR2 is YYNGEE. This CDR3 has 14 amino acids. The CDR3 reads CASSVQRDFTEAFF. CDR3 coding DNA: TGTGCCAGCAGCGTACAACGGGATTTCACTGAAGCTTTCTTT.

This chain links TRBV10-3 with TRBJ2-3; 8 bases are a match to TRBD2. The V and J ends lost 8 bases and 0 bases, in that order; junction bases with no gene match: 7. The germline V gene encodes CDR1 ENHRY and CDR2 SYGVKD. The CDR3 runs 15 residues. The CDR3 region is CAISTSATSTDTQYF. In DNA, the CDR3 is TGTGCCATCTCGACTAGCGCGACTAGCACAGATACGCAGTATTTT.

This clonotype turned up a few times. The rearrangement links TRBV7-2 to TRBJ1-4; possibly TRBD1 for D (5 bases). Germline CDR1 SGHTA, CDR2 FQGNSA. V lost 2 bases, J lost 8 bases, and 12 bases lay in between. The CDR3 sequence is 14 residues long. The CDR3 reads CASSLSRVGEKLFF. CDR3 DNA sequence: TGTGCCAGCAGCTTAAGCAGGGTAGGGGAAAAACTGTTTTTT.

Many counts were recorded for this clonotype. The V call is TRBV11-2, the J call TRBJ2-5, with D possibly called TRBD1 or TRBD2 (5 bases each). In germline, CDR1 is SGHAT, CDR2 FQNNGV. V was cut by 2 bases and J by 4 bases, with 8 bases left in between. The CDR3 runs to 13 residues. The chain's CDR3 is CASSLFGGETQYF. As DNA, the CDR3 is TGTGCCAGCAGCTTATTTGGGGGAGAGACCCAGTACTTC.

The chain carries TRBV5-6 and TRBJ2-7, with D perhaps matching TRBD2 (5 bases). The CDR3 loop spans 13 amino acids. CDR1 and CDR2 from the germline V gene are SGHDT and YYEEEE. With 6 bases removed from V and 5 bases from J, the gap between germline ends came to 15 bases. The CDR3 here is CASTGIHTDEQYF. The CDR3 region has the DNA TGTGCCAGCACCGGGATACACACAGACGAGCAGTACTTC.

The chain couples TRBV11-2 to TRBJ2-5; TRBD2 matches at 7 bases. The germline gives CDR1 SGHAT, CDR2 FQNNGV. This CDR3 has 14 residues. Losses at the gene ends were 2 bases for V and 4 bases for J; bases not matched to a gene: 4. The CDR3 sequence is CASSLWASGETQYF. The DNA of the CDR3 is TGTGCCAGCAGCTTATGGGCTAGCGGAGAGACCCAGTACTTC.